This TCR beta chain was observed in a study of blood T cells in healthy people across ages. Turning to the study itself: Template switching caught about one barcoded beta molecule for each two T cells.

CDR3 length: 13 residues. Trimming removed 3 bases at V and 4 bases at J, with 9 bases between. The V gene's germline CDR1 is MDHEN and CDR2 SYDVKM. This clonotype was counted a few times. The antigen is not known. Whole-study results and caveats: Without sorted subsets, naive and antigen-experienced compartments could not be conclusively compared.

The second PCR ran roughly 6 to 11 cycles with a sample-barcoded 5' primer and J-beta primers. TCRdb ran MiXCR on the 5' RACE reads and lists one entry per CDR3 protein. The sample contains about 650,000 distinct CDR3 sequences, around 52% of which appear only once. The donors, aged roughly 6 to 95, were healthy Caucasians from Russia. Sequencing was performed on blood. The source is an elderly woman in good health. This chain uses TRBV28 with TRBJ1-1, with unresolved D. CDR3 amino acids: CASSFSVGTEAFF. CDR3 sequence (DNA): TGTGCCAGCAGTTTCTCGGTGGGCACTGAAGCTTTCTTT.